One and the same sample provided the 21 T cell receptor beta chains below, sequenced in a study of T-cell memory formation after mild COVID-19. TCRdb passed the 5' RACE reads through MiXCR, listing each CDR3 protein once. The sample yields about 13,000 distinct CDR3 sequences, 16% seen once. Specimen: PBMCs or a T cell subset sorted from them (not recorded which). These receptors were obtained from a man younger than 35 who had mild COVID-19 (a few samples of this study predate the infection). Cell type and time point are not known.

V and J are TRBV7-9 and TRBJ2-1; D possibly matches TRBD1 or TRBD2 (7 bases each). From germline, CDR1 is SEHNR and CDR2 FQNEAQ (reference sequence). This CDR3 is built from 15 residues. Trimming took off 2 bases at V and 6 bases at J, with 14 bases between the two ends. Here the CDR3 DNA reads TGTGCCAGCAGCTTATGGCAGGGGGAGGGCAATGAGCAGTTCTTC. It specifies CASSLWQGEGNEQFF.

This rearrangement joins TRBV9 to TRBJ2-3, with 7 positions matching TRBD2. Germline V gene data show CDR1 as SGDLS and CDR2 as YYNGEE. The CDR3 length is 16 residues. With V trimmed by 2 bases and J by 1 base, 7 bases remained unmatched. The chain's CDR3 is CASSVGGSRGTDTQYF. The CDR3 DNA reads TGTGCCAGCAGCGTGGGAGGGTCGAGAGGCACAGATACGCAGTATTTT. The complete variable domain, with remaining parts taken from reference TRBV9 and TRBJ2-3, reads DSGVTQTPKHLITATGQRVTLRCSPRSGDLSVYWYQQSLDQGLQFLIQYYNGEERAKGNILERFSAQQFPDLHSELNLSSLELGDSALYFCASSVGGSRGTDTQYFGPGTRLTVL.

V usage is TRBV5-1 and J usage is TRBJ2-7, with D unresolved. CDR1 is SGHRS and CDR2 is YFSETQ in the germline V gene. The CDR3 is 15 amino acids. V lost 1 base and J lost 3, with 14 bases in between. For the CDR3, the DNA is TGCGCCAGCAGCTTGCGAGCCAGGAATTACTACGAGCAGTACTTC. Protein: CASSLRARNYYEQYF.

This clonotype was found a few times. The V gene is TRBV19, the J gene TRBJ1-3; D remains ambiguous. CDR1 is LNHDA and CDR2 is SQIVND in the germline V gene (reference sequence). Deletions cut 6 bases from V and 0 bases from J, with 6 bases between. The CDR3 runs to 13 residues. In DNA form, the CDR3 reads TGTGCCAGTAGCGTTGGCTCTGGAAACACCATATATTTT. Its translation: CASSVGSGNTIYF.

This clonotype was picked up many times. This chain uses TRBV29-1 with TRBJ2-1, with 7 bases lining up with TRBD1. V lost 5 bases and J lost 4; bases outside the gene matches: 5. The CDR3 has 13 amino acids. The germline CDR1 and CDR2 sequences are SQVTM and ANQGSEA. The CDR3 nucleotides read TGCAGCGTTCCCGGGACAGCTTACAATGAGCAGTTCTTC. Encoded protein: CSVPGTAYNEQFF.

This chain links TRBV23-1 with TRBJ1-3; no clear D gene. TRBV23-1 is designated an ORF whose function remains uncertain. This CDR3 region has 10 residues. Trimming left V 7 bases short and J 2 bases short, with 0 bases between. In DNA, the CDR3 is TGCGCCAGCACTGGAAACACCATATATTTT. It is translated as CASTGNTIYF.

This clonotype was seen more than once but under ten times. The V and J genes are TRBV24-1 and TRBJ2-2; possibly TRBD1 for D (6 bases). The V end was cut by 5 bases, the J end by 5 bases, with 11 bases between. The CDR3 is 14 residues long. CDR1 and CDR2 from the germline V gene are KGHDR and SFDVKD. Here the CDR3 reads CATSGPTGTGELFF. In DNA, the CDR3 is TGTGCCACCAGTGGACCTACAGGGACCGGGGAGCTGTTTTTT.

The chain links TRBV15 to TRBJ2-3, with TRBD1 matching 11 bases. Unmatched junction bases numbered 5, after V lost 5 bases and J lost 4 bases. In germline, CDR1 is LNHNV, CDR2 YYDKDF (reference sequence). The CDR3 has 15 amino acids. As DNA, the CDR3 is TGTGCCACCAGCGCGGGACAGGGGGTTGCAGATACGCAGTATTTT. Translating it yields CATSAGQGVADTQYF.

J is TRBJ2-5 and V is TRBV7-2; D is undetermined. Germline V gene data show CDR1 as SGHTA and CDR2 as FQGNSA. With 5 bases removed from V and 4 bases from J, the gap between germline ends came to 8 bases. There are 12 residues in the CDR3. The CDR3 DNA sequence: TGTGCCAGCAGCAACAGACTAGAGACCCAGTACTTC. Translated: CASSNRLETQYF.

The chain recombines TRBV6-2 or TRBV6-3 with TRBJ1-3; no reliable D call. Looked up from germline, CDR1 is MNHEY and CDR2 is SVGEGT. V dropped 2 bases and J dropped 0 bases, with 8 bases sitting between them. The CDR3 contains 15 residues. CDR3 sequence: CASSYAGYSGNTIYF. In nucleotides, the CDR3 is TGTGCCAGCAGTTACGCGGGATACTCTGGAAACACCATATATTTT.

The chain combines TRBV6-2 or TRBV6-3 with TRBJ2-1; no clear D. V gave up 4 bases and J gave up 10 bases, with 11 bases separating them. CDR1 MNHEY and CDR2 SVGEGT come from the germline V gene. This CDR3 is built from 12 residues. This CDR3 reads CASSLARVEQFF. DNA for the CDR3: TGTGCCAGCAGTTTGGCCCGGGTCGAGCAGTTCTTC.

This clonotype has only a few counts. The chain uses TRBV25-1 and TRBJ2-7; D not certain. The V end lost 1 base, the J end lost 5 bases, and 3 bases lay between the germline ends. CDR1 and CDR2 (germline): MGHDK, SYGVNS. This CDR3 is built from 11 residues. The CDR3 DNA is TGTGCCAGCAGTGAATTGCACGAGCAGTACTTC. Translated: CASSELHEQYF.

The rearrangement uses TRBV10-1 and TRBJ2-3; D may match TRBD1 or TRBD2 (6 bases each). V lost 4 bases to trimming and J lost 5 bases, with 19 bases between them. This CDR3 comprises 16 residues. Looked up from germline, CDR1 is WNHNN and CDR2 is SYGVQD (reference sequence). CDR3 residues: CASSGDTSSGEDTQYF. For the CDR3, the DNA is TGCGCCAGCAGTGGGGACACTAGCTCTGGGGAAGATACGCAGTATTTT.

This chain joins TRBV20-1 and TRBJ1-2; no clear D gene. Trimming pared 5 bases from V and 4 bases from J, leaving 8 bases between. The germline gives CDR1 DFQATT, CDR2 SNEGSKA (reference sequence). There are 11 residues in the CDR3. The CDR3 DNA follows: TGCAGTGCTGTAGGACTCTATGGCTACACCTTC. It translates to CSAVGLYGYTF.

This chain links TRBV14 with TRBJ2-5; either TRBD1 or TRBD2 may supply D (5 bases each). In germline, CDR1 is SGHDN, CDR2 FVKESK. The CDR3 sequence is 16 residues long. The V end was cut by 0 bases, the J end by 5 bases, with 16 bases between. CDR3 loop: CASSQDEPSWGETQYF. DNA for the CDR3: TGTGCCAGCAGCCAAGATGAACCGTCGTGGGGGGAGACCCAGTACTTC. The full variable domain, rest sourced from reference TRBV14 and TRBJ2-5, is EAGVTQFPSHSVIEKGQTVTLRCDPISGHDNLYWYRRVMGKEIKFLLHFVKESKQDESGMPNNRFLAERTGGTYSTLKVQPAELEDSGVYFCASSQDEPSWGETQYFGPGTRLLVL.

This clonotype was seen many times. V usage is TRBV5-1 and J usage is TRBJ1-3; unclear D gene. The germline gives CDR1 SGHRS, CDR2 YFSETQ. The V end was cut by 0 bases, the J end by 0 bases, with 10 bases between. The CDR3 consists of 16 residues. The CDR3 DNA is TGCGCCAGCAGCTTGGGGGCTGACTTCTCTGGAAACACCATATATTTT. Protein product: CASSLGADFSGNTIYF.

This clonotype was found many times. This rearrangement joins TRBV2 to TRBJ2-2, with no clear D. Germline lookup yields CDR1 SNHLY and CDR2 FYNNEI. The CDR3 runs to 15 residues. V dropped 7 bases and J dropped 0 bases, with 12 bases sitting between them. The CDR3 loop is CASIGLTPNTGELFF. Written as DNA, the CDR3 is TGTGCCAGCATCGGGCTAACACCGAACACCGGGGAGCTGTTTTTT.

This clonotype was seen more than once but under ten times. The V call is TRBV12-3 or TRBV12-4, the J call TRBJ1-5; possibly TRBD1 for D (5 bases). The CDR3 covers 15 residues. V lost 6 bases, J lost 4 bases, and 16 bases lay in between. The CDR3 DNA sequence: TGTGCCAGCAGCTTCCACCGAGGGGCTAATCAGCCCCAGCATTTT. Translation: CASSFHRGANQPQHF.

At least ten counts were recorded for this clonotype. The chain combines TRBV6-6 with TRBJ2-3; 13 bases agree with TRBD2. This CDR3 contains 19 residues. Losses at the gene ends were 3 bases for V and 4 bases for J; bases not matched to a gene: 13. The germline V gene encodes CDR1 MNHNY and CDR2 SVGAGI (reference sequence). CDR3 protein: CASSYPGLAGAPLPDTQYF. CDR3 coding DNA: TGTGCCAGCAGTTATCCCGGACTAGCGGGGGCACCCTTACCAGATACGCAGTATTTT.

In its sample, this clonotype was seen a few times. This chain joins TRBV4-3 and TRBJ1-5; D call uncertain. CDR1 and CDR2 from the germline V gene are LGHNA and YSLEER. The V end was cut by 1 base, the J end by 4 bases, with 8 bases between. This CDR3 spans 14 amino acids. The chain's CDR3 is CASSQGRGNQPQHF. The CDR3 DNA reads TGCGCCAGCAGCCAAGGTCGGGGTAATCAGCCCCAGCATTTT.

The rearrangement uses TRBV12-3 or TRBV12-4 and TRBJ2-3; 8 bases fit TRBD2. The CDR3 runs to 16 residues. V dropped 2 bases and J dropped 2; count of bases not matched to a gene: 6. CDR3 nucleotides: TGTGCCAGCAGTTTAACGACTAGCGTCACCACAGATACGCAGTATTTT. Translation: CASSLTTSVTTDTQYF.